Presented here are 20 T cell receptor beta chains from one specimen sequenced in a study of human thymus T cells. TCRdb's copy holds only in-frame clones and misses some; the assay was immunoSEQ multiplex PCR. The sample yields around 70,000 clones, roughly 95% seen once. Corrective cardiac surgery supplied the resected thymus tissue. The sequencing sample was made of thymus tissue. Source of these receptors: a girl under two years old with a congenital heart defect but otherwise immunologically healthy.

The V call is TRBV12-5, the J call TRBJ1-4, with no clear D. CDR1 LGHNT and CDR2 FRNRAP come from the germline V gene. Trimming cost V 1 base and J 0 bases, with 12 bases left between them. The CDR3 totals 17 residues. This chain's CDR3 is CASGLGGKPATNEKLFF. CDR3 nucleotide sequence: TGTGCTAGTGGTTTGGGAGGGAAGCCCGCAACTAATGAAAAACTGTTTTTT.

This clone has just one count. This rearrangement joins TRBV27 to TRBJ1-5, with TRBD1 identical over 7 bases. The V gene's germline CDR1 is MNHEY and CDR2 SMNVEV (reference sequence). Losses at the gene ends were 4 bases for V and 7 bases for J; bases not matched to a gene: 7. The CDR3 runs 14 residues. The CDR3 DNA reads TGTGCCAGCAGTTCGACAGGGATGTCCCAGCCCCAGCATTTT. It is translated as CASSSTGMSQPQHF.

CDR3 residues: CASSLAAVGAYEQYF. As DNA, the CDR3 is TGTGCCAGCAGCTTAGCCGCGGTGGGCGCCTACGAGCAGTACTTC. This chain uses TRBV7-9 with TRBJ2-7; D is uncertain. Trimming pared 0 bases from V and 2 bases from J, leaving 11 bases between. The CDR3 is 15 amino acids. Germline V gene lookup returns CDR1 SEHNR and CDR2 FQNEAQ (reference sequence).

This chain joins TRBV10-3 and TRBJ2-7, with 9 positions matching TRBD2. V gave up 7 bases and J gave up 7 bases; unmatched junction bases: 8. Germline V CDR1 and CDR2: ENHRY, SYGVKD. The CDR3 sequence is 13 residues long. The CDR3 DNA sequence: TGTGCCATCACCCCGGGACTAGCTGATGAGCAGTACTTC. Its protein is CAITPGLADEQYF.

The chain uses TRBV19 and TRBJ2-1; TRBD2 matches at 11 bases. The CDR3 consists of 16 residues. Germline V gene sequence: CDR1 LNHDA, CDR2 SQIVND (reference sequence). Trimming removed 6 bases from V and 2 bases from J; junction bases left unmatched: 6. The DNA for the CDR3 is TGTGCCAGTAGCGCGGGACTAGCGGCCCCCTACAATGAGCAGTTCTTC. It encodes CASSAGLAAPYNEQFF. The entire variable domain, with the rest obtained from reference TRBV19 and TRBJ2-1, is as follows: DGGITQSPKYLFRKEGQNVTLSCEQNLNHDAMYWYRQDPGQGLRLIYYSQIVNDFQKGDIAEGYSVSREKKESFPLTVTSAQKNPTAFYLCASSAGLAAPYNEQFFGPGTRLTVL.

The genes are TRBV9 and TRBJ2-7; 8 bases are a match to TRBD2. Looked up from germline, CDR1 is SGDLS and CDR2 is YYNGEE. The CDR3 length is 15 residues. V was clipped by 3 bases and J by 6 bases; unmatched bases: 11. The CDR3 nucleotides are TGTGCCAGCAGCGGGGGACTAGTGGAGCAGGGCGAGCAGTACTTC. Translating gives CASSGGLVEQGEQYF.

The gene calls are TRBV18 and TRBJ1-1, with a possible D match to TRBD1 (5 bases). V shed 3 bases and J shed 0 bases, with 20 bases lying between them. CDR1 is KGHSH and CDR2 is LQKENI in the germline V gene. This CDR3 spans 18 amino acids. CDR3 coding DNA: TGTGCCAGCTCACCCGCCGGGACCGTAGGTCCCATGAACACTGAAGCTTTCTTT. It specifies CASSPAGTVGPMNTEAFF. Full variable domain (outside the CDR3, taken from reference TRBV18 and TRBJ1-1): NAGVMQNPRHLVRRRGQEARLRCSPMKGHSHVYWYRQLPEEGLKFMVYLQKENIIDESGMPKERFSAEFPKEGPSILRIQQVVRGDSAAYFCASSPAGTVGPMNTEAFFGQGTRLTVV.

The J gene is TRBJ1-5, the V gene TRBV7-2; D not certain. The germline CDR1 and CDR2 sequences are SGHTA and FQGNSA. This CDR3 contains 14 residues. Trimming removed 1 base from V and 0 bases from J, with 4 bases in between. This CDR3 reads CASSLDDSNQPQHF. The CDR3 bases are TGTGCCAGCAGCTTAGACGATAGCAATCAGCCCCAGCATTTT. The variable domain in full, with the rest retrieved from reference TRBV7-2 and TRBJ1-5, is GAGVSQSPSNKVTEKGKDVELRCDPISGHTALYWYRQSLGQGLEFLIYFQGNSAPDKSGLPSDRFSAERTGGSVSTLTIQRTQQEDSAVYLCASSLDDSNQPQHFGDGTRLSIL.

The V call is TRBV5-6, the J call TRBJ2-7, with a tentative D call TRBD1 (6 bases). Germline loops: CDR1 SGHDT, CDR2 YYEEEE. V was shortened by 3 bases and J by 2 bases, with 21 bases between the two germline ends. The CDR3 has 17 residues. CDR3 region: CASSSPASSDRPYEQYF. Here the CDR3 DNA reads TGTGCCAGCAGCTCCCCCGCCTCATCGGACAGACCCTACGAGCAGTACTTC.

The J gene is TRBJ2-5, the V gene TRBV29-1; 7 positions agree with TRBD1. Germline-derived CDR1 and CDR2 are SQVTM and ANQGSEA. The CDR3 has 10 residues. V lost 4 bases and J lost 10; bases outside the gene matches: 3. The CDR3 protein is CSVGTGLQYF. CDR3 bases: TGCAGCGTTGGGACAGGTCTCCAGTACTTC.

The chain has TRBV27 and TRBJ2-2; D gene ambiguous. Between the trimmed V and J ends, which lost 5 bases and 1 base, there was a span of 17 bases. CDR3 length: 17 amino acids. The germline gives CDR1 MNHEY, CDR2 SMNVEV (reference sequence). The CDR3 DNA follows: TGTGCCAGCAGTCGACAACCGCCTCCCGAGAACACCGGGGAGCTGTTTTTT. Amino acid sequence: CASSRQPPPENTGELFF.

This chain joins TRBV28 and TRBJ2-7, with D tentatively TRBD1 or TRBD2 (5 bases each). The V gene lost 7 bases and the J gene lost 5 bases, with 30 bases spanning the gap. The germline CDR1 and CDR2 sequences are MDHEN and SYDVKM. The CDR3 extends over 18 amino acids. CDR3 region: CASILNSSGKGVRHEQYF. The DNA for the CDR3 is TGTGCCAGCATTCTTAACTCCTCCGGGAAAGGGGTCCGCCACGAGCAGTACTTC. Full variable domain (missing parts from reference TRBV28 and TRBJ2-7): DVKVTQSSRYLVKRTGEKVFLECVQDMDHENMFWYRQDPGLGLRLIYFSYDVKMKEKGDIPEGYSVSREKKERFSLILESASTNQTSMYLCASILNSSGKGVRHEQYFGPGTRLTVT.

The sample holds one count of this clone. Here the CDR3 DNA reads TGCAGCGTTGATCCGGGAATCCGCACCGGGGAGCTGTTTTTT. This sequence encodes CSVDPGIRTGELFF. The rearrangement joins TRBV29-1 to TRBJ2-2; D is possibly TRBD2 (5 bases). This CDR3 has 14 residues. Germline V gene sequence: CDR1 SQVTM, CDR2 ANQGSEA. Trimming shortened V by 3 bases and J by 4 bases, and 12 bases separated the two germline ends.

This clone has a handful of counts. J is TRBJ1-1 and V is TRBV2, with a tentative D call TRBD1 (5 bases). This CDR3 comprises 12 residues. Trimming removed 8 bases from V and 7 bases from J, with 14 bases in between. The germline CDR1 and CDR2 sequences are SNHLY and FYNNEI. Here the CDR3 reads CASPRQPLEAFF. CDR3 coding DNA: TGTGCCAGCCCGAGACAGCCACTTGAAGCTTTCTTT.

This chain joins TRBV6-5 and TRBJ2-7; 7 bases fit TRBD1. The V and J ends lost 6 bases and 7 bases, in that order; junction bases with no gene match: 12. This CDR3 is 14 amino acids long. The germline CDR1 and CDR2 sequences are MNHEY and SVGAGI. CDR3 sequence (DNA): TGTGCCAGCAGCCTTGACAGGGTGTCGGTTGAGCAGTACTTC. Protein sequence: CASSLDRVSVEQYF.

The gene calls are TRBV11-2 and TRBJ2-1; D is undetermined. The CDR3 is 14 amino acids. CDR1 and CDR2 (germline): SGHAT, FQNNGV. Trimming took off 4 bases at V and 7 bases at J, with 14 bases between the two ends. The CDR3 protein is CASSSLGVPNEQFF. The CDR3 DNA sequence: TGTGCCAGCAGCTCCTTAGGAGTCCCTAATGAGCAGTTCTTC.

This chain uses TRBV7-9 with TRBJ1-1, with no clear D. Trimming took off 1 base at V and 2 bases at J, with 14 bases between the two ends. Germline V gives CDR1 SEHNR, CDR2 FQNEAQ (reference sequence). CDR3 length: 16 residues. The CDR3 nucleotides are TGTGCCAGCAGCTTAGGCTCTCGAGGACTTAACACTGAAGCTTTCTTT. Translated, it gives CASSLGSRGLNTEAFF.

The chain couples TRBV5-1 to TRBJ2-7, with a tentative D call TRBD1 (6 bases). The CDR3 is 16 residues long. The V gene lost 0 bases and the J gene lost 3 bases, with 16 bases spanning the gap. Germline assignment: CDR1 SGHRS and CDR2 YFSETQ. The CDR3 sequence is CASSLAPQGKHYEQYF. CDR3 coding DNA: TGCGCCAGCAGCTTGGCTCCCCAGGGGAAGCACTACGAGCAGTACTTC.

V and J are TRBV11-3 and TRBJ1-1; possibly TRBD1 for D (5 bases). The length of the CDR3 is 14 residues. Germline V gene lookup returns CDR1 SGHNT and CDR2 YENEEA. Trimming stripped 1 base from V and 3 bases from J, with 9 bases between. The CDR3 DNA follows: TGTGCCAGCAGCTTAGCAGGGACGGACACTGAAGCTTTCTTT. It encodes CASSLAGTDTEAFF.

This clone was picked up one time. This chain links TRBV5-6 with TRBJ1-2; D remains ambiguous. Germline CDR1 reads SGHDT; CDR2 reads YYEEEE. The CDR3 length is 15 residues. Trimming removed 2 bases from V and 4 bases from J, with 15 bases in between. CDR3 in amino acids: CASSFGSGDIYGYTF. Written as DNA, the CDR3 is TGTGCCAGCAGCTTCGGGTCAGGCGATATCTATGGCTACACCTTC. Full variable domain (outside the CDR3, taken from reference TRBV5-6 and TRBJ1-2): DAGVTQSPTHLIKTRGQQVTLRCSPKSGHDTVSWYQQALGQGPQFIFQYYEEEERQRGNFPDRFSGHQFPNYSSELNVNALLLGDSALYLCASSFGSGDIYGYTFGSGTRLTVV.